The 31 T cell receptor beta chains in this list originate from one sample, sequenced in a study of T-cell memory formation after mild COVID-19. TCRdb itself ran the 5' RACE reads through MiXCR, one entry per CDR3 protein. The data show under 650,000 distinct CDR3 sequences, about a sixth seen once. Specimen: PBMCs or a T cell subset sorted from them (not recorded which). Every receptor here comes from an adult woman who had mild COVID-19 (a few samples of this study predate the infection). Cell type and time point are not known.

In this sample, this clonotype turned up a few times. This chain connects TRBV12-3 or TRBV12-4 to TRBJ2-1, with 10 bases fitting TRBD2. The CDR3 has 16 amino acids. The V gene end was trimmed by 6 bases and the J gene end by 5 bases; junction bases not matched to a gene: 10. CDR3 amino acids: CASSLPGTSEHNEQFF. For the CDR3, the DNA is TGTGCCAGCAGCCTACCAGGGACTAGCGAACACAATGAGCAGTTCTTC.

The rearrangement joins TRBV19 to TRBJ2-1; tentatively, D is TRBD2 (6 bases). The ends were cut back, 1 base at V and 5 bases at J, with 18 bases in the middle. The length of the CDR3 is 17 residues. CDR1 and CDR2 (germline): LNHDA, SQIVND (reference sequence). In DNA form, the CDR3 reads TGTGCCAGTAGTATAGGGCACTATGGAGGGATTAACAATGAGCAGTTCTTC. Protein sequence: CASSIGHYGGINNEQFF.

The CDR3 loop is CASSYYAGYYEQYF. For the CDR3, the DNA is TGTGCCAGCAGTTACTACGCGGGATATTACGAGCAGTACTTC. This chain uses TRBV6-2 or TRBV6-3 with TRBJ2-7; possible D gene TRBD2, 6 bases. The germline CDR1 and CDR2 sequences are MNHEY and SVGEGT. The CDR3 sequence is 14 residues long. V shed 1 base and J shed 4 bases, with 11 bases lying between them.

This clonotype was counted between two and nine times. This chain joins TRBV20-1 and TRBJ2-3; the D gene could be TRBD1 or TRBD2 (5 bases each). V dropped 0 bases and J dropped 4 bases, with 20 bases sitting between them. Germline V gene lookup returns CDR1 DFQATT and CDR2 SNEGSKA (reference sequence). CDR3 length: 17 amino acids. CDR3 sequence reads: CSARDGYSGAIADTQYF. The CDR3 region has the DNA TGCAGTGCTAGAGATGGGTACTCCGGGGCCATCGCAGATACGCAGTATTTT.

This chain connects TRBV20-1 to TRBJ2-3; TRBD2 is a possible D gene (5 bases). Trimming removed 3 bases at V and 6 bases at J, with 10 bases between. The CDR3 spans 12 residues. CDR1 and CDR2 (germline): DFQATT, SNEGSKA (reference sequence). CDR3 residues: CSASPRGDTQYF. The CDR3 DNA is TGCAGTGCTAGCCCCCGCGGGGATACGCAGTATTTT.

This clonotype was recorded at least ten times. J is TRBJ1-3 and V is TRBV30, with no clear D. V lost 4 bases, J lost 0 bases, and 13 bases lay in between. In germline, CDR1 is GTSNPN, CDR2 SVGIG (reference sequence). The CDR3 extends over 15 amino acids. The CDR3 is CAWKSGRNSGNTIYF. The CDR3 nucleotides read TGTGCCTGGAAGTCAGGCAGGAACTCTGGAAACACCATATATTTT.

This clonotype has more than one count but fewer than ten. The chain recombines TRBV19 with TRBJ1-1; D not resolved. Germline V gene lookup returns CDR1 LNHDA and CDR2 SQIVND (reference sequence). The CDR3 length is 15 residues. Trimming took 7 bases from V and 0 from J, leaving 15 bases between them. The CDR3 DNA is TGTGCCAGTAAAAGCGGCGTGTGGTTGAACACTGAAGCTTTCTTT. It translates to CASKSGVWLNTEAFF.

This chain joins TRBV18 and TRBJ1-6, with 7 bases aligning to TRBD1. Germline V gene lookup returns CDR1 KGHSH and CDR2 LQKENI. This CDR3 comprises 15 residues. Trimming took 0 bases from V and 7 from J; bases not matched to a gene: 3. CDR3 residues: CASSPPGGSNSPLHF. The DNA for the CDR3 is TGTGCCAGCTCACCACCAGGGGGCTCGAATTCACCCCTCCACTTT.

CDR3 DNA: TGCGCCAGCAGGGACCAGGGGGCAAGGAACGAGCAGTACTTC. This gives the protein CASRDQGARNEQYF. The chain employs TRBV5-1 and TRBJ2-7; 8 bases line up with TRBD1. V shed 5 bases, J shed 5 bases, and the junction held 9 bases outside the gene matches. Germline V gene lookup returns CDR1 SGHRS and CDR2 YFSETQ. The CDR3 loop spans 14 amino acids.

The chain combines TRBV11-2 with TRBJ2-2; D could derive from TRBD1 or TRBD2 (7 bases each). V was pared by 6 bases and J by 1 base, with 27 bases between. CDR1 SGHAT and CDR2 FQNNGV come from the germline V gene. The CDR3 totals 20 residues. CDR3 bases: TGTGCCAGCAGAACCCAGGTTCTGGGGGGGACAGAAGTGAACACCGGGGAGCTGTTTTTT. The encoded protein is CASRTQVLGGTEVNTGELFF.

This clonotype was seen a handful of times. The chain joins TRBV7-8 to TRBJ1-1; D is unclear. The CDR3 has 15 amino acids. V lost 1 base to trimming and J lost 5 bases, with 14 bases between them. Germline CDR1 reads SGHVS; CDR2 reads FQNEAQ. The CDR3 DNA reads TGTGCCAGCAGCTTAGAATCGGGAGCCGGGACTGAAGCTTTCTTT. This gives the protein CASSLESGAGTEAFF.

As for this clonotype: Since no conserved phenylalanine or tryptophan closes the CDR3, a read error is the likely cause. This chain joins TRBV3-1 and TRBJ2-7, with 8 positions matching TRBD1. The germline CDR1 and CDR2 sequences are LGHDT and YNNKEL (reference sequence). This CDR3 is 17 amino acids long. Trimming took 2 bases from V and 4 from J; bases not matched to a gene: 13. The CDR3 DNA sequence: TGTGCCAGCAGCCAATGGGACAGGAGGGGAAGAGGGTACGAGCAGTACTCC. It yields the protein CASSQWDRRGRGYEQYS.

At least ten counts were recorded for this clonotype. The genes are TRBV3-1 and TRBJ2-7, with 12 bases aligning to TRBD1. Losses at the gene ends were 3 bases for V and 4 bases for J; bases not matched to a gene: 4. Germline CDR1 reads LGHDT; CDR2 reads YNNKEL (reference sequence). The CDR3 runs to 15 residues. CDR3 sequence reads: CASSQPGQGAYEQYF. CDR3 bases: TGTGCCAGCAGCCAGCCGGGACAGGGGGCGTACGAGCAGTACTTC.

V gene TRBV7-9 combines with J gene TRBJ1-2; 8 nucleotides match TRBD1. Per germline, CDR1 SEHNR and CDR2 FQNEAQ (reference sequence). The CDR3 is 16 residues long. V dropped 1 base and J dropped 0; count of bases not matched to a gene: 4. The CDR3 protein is CASSLGTGKANYGYTF. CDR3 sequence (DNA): TGTGCCAGCAGCTTAGGGACAGGGAAAGCTAACTATGGCTACACCTTC. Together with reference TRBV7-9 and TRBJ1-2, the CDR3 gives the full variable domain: DTGVSQNPRHKITKRGQNVTFRCDPISEHNRLYWYRQTLGQGPEFLTYFQNEAQLEKSRLLSDRFSAERPKGSFSTLEIQRTEQGDSAMYLCASSLGTGKANYGYTFGSGTRLTVV.

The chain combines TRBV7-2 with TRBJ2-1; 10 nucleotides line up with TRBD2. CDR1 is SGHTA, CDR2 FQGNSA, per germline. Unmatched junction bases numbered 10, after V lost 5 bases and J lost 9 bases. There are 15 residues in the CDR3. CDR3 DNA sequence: TGTGCCAGCAGCCAGCGGGGGGGCCGTTTCGGTGAGCAGTTCTTC. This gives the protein CASSQRGGRFGEQFF. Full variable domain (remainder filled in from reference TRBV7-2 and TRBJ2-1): GAGVSQSPSNKVTEKGKDVELRCDPISGHTALYWYRQSLGQGLEFLIYFQGNSAPDKSGLPSDRFSAERTGGSVSTLTIQRTQQEDSAVYLCASSQRGGRFGEQFFGPGTRLTVL.

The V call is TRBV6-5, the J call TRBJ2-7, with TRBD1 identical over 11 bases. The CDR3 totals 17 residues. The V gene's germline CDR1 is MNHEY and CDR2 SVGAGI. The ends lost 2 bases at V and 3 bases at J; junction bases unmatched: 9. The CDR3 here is CASSYQALGTGGYEQYF. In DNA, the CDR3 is TGTGCCAGCAGTTACCAAGCCCTCGGGACAGGGGGCTACGAGCAGTACTTC.

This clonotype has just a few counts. The CDR3 protein is CASSLASVYEQYF. The CDR3, as DNA: TGCGCCAGCAGCTTGGCTTCCGTCTACGAGCAGTACTTC. J is TRBJ2-7 and V is TRBV5-1; D not certain. Germline V lookup: CDR1 SGHRS, CDR2 YFSETQ. The V end was cut by 0 bases, the J end by 3 bases, with 7 bases between. The CDR3 spans 13 residues.

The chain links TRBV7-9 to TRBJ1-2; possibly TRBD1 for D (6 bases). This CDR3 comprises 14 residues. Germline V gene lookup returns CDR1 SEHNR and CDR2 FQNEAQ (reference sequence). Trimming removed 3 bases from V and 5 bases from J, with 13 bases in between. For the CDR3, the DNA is TGTGCCAGCAGCTTTGCCAGGGGTTTATATGGCTACACCTTC. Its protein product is CASSFARGLYGYTF.

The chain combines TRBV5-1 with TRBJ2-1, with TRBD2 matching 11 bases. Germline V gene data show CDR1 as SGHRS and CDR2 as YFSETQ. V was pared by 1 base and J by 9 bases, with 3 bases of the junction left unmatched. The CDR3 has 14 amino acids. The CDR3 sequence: CASSLTSGSGEQFF. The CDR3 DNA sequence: TGCGCCAGCAGCTTGACTAGCGGGAGCGGTGAGCAGTTCTTC. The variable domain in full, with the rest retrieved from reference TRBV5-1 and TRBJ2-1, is KAGVTQTPRYLIKTRGQQVTLSCSPISGHRSVSWYQQTPGQGLQFLFEYFSETQRNKGNFPGRFSGRQFSNSRSEMNVSTLELGDSALYLCASSLTSGSGEQFFGPGTRLTVL.

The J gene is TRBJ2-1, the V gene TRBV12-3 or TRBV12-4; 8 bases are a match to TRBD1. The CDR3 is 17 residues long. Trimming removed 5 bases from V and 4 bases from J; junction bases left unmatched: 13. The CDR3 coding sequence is TGTGCCAGCAGTAACGGGGGACAGGTAATAACATACAATGAGCAGTTCTTC. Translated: CASSNGGQVITYNEQFF.

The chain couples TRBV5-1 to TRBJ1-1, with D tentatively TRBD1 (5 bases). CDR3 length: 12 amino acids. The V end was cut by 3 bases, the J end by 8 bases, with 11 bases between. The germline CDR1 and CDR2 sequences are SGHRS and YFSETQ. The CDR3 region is CASSSGTGEAFF. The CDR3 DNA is TGCGCCAGCAGCTCCGGGACGGGAGAAGCTTTCTTT.

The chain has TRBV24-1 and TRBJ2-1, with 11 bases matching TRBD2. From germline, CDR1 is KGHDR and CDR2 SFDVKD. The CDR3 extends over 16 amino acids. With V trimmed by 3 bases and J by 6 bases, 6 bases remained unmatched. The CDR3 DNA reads TGTGCCACCAGTGATCCGGGACTAGCGGAACCCAATGAGCAGTTCTTC. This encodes CATSDPGLAEPNEQFF.

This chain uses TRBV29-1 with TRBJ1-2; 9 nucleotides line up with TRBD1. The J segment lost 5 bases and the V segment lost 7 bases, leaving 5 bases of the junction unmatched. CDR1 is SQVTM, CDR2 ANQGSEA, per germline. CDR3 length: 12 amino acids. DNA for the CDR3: TGCAGCGCGGGACAGGGACGTTATGGCTACACCTTC. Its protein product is CSAGQGRYGYTF.

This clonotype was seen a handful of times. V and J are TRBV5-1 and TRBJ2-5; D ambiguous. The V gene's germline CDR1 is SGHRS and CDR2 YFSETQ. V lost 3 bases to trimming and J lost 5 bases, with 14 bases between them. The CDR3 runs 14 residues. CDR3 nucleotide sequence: TGCGCCAGCAGCTCGAGAGTGGGTCGGGAGACCCAGTACTTC. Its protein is CASSSRVGRETQYF.

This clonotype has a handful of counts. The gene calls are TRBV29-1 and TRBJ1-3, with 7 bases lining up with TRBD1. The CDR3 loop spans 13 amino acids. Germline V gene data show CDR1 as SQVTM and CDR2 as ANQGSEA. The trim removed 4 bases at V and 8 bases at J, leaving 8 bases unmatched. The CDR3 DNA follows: TGCAGCGTTGGACAGGGACATTTGGACACCATATATTTT. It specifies CSVGQGHLDTIYF.

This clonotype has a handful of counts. Here the CDR3 reads CASSQDGQGNEQYF. In nucleotides, the CDR3 is TGCGCCAGCAGCCAGGACGGACAGGGGAACGAGCAGTACTTC. V and J are TRBV4-1 and TRBJ2-7, with 9 positions matching TRBD1. With V trimmed by 3 bases and J by 5 bases, 5 bases remained unmatched. Germline V lookup: CDR1 MGHRA, CDR2 YSYEKL. This CDR3 contains 14 residues.

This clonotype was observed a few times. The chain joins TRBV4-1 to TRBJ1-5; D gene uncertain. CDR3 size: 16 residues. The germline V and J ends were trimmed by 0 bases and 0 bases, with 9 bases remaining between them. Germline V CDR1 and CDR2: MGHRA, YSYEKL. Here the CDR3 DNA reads TGCGCCAGCAGCCAAGATTCACAGTATAGCAATCAGCCCCAGCATTTT. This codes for CASSQDSQYSNQPQHF.

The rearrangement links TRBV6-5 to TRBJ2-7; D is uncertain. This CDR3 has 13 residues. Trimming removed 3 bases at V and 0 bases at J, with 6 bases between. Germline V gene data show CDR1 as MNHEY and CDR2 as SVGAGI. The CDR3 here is CASSYASSYEQYF. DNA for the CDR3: TGTGCCAGCAGTTATGCCAGCTCCTACGAGCAGTACTTC.

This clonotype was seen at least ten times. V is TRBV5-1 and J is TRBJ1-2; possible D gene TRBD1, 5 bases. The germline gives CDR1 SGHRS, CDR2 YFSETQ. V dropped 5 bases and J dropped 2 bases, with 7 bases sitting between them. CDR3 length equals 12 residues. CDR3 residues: CASRGENYGYTF. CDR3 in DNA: TGCGCCAGCAGGGGGGAGAACTATGGCTACACCTTC. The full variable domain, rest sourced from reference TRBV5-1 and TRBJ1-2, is KAGVTQTPRYLIKTRGQQVTLSCSPISGHRSVSWYQQTPGQGLQFLFEYFSETQRNKGNFPGRFSGRQFSNSRSEMNVSTLELGDSALYLCASRGENYGYTFGSGTRLTVV.

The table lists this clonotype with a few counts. The CDR3 bases are TGTGCCAGCAGTTGGGGGACACCCTTTTTGAGCAATGAGCAGTTCTTC. Translated: CASSWGTPFLSNEQFF. This sequence joins TRBV12-3 or TRBV12-4 and TRBJ2-1, with a possible D match to TRBD1 (6 bases). The CDR3 runs 16 residues. The V gene lost 4 bases and the J gene lost 6 bases, with 19 bases spanning the gap.

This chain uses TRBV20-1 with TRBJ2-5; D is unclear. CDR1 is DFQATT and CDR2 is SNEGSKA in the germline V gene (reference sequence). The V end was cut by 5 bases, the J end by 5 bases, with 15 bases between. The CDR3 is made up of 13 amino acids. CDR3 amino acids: CSAHDRLSETQYF. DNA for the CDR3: TGCAGTGCTCATGACCGGCTCTCGGAGACCCAGTACTTC.